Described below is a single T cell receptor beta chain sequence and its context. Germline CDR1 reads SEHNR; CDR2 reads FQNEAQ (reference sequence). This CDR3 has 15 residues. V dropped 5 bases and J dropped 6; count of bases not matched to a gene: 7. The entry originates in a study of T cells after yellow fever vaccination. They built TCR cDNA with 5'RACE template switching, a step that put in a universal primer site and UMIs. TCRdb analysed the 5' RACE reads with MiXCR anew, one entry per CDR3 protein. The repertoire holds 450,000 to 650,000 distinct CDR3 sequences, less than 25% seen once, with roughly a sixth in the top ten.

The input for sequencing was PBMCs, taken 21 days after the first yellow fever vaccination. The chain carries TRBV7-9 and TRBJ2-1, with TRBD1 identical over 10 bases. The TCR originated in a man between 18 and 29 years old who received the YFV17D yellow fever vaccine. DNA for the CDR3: TGTGCCAGCAGCCGCGGACAGGGGGGAATCAATGAGCAGTTCTTC. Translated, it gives CASSRGQGGINEQFF.